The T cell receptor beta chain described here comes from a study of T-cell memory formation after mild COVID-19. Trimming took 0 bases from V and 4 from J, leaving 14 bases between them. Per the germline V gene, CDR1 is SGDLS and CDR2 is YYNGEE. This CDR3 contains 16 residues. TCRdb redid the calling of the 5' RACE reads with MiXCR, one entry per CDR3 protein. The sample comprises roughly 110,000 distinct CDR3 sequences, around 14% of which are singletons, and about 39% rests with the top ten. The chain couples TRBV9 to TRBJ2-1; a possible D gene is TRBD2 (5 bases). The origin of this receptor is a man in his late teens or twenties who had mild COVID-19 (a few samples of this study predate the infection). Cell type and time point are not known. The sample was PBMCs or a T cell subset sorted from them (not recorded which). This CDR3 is CASSVAVRGLYNEQFF. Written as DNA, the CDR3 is TGTGCCAGCAGCGTAGCTGTACGGGGTCTTTACAATGAGCAGTTCTTC.